These T cell receptor beta chains were read from a single sample in a study of OX40 agonist ivuxolimab in advanced cancers. Method: immunoSEQ multiplex PCR; TCRdb's copy keeps in-frame clones and lacks some. There are about 35,000 clones in the sample; roughly 84% occur only once, and 12% lies in the top ten. The input for sequencing was CD4+ or CD8+ T cells sorted from blood, taken in a trial of the OX40 agonist ivuxolimab. These receptors all come from an adult with an advanced solid tumor such as melanoma, head and neck, liver or kidney cancer. Each CDR3 is given with its conserved first and last residue. The D gene is left open where the match is weak. Expanded clones get a size class; other rows say once, few or many, or leave the size out.

d_call: .; v_call: TRBV19; j_call: TRBJ1-6; cdr3_length: 13; clone_size: .; cdr3_aa: CASTLGGISPLHF; cdr3_nt: TGTGCCAGTACTCTGGGAGGGATTTCACCCCTCCACTTT
d_call: .; v_call: TRBV14; j_call: TRBJ2-1; cdr3_length: 16; clone_size: .; cdr3_aa: CASSQVGGRAVDEQFF; cdr3_nt: TGTGCCAGCAGCCAAGTGGGGGGTAGGGCAGTCGATGAGCAGTTCTTC
d_call: .; v_call: TRBV10-3; j_call: TRBJ1-2; cdr3_length: 17; clone_size: .; cdr3_aa: CAISESINGEPNYGYTF; cdr3_nt: TGTGCCATCAGTGAGTCTATTAATGGGGAACCTAACTATGGCTACACCTTC
d_call: .; v_call: TRBV6-5; j_call: TRBJ1-1; cdr3_length: 14; clone_size: .; cdr3_aa: CASSYEGWSTEAFF; cdr3_nt: TGTGCCAGCAGTTATGAGGGATGGAGCACTGAAGCTTTCTTT
d_call: .; v_call: TRBV30; j_call: TRBJ2-7; cdr3_length: 14; clone_size: .; cdr3_aa: CAWSDLTLSYEQYF; cdr3_nt: TGTGCCTGGAGTGATTTGACACTCAGCTACGAGCAGTACTTC
d_call: .; v_call: TRBV19; j_call: TRBJ1-2; cdr3_length: 13; clone_size: .; cdr3_aa: CASSVDSNYGYTF; cdr3_nt: TGTGCCAGTAGTGTGGACAGTAACTATGGCTACACCTTC
d_call: .; v_call: TRBV7-9; j_call: TRBJ1-1; cdr3_length: 15; clone_size: .; cdr3_aa: CASSHTLRTNTEAFF; cdr3_nt: TGTGCCAGCAGTCACACATTGCGGACGAACACTGAAGCTTTCTTT
d_call: TRBD1; v_call: TRBV27; j_call: TRBJ1-4; cdr3_length: 19; clone_size: once; cdr3_aa: CASSPPVGGGRVTNEKLFF; cdr3_nt: TGTGCCAGCAGTCCCCCGGTAGGGGGCGGGCGTGTAACTAATGAAAAACTGTTTTTT
d_call: .; v_call: TRBV28; j_call: TRBJ2-7; cdr3_length: 14; clone_size: .; cdr3_aa: CASSSSGSSYEQYF; cdr3_nt: TGTGCCAGCAGTTCCTCCGGGAGCTCCTACGAGCAGTACTTC
d_call: .; v_call: TRBV5-1; j_call: TRBJ1-2; cdr3_length: 15; clone_size: .; cdr3_aa: CASSFAGIDGYGYTF; cdr3_nt: TGCGCCAGCAGCTTCGCAGGGATAGACGGCTATGGCTACACCTTC
d_call: .; v_call: TRBV19; j_call: TRBJ2-7; cdr3_length: 12; clone_size: .; cdr3_aa: CATLGGSYEQYF; cdr3_nt: TGTGCCACCCTAGGGGGTTCCTACGAGCAGTACTTC
d_call: .; v_call: TRBV4-3; j_call: TRBJ2-2; cdr3_length: 16; clone_size: .; cdr3_aa: CASSQDGPRVTGELFF; cdr3_nt: TGCGCCAGCAGCCAAGATGGGCCCAGGGTAACCGGGGAGCTGTTTTTT
d_call: .; v_call: TRBV28; j_call: TRBJ2-7; cdr3_length: 12; clone_size: .; cdr3_aa: CAITRDGIEQYF; cdr3_nt: TGTGCCATTACCCGGGACGGAATCGAGCAGTACTTC
d_call: .; v_call: TRBV4-3; j_call: TRBJ2-3; cdr3_length: 15; clone_size: once; cdr3_aa: CASSQGGTITDTQYF; cdr3_nt: TGCGCCAGCAGCCAGGGGGGCACGATCACAGATACGCAGTATTTT
d_call: TRBD1; v_call: TRBV28; j_call: TRBJ1-5; cdr3_length: 17; clone_size: .; cdr3_aa: CASTLKIGEGASQPQHF; cdr3_nt: TGTGCCAGCACCCTCAAGATCGGAGAGGGGGCTAGCCAGCCCCAGCATTTT
d_call: TRBD2; v_call: TRBV5-1; j_call: TRBJ2-2; cdr3_length: 17; clone_size: .; cdr3_aa: CASRQTSGGFGTGELFF; cdr3_nt: TGCGCCAGCAGGCAGACTAGCGGGGGGTTCGGCACCGGGGAGCTGTTTTTT
d_call: .; v_call: TRBV27; j_call: TRBJ1-4; cdr3_length: 13; clone_size: .; cdr3_aa: CASSPGTDEKLFF; cdr3_nt: TGTGCCAGCAGTCCCGGGACGGATGAAAAACTGTTTTTT
d_call: TRBD1; v_call: TRBV19; j_call: TRBJ2-7; cdr3_length: 16; clone_size: .; cdr3_aa: CASSTRNDRGIYEQYF; cdr3_nt: TGTGCCAGTAGTACCCGAAATGACAGGGGGATATACGAGCAGTACTTC
d_call: .; v_call: TRBV4-2; j_call: TRBJ2-7; cdr3_length: 16; clone_size: .; cdr3_aa: CASSAASTGSLGEQYF; cdr3_nt: TGTGCCAGCAGCGCAGCATCAACAGGTTCGCTTGGCGAGCAGTACTTC
d_call: .; v_call: TRBV27; j_call: TRBJ2-3; cdr3_length: 12; clone_size: .; cdr3_aa: CASSTLRDTQYF; cdr3_nt: TGTGCCAGCAGCACCCTCCGAGATACGCAGTATTTT
d_call: .; v_call: TRBV6-1; j_call: TRBJ2-7; cdr3_length: 14; clone_size: .; cdr3_aa: CASELGSATNEQYF; cdr3_nt: TGTGCCAGCGAGTTGGGCAGCGCTACTAACGAGCAGTACTTC
d_call: .; v_call: TRBV11-2; j_call: TRBJ2-3; cdr3_length: 16; clone_size: once; cdr3_aa: CASSYGTDTIQDTQYF; cdr3_nt: TGTGCCAGCAGCTATGGGACGGACACCATTCAAGATACGCAGTATTTT
d_call: .; v_call: TRBV28; j_call: TRBJ2-7; cdr3_length: 14; clone_size: .; cdr3_aa: CASSLPSVAYEQYF; cdr3_nt: TGTGCCAGCAGTTTACCGTCTGTAGCCTACGAGCAGTACTTC
d_call: TRBD1; v_call: TRBV11-2; j_call: TRBJ2-3; cdr3_length: 16; clone_size: .; cdr3_aa: CASSLLRQGGTDTQYF; cdr3_nt: TGTGCCAGCAGCTTACTTAGACAGGGCGGCACAGATACGCAGTATTTT
d_call: TRBD2; v_call: TRBV4-1; j_call: TRBJ2-3; cdr3_length: 17; clone_size: .; cdr3_aa: CASSQDQAGGLGDTQYF; cdr3_nt: TGCGCCAGCAGCCAAGATCAAGCGGGGGGGCTGGGAGATACGCAGTATTTT
d_call: TRBD1; v_call: TRBV2; j_call: TRBJ1-2; cdr3_length: 15; clone_size: .; cdr3_aa: CASSDIGTGAYGYTF; cdr3_nt: TGTGCCAGCAGTGATATTGGGACAGGGGCATATGGCTACACCTTC
d_call: .; v_call: TRBV28; j_call: TRBJ1-4; cdr3_length: 17; clone_size: .; cdr3_aa: CASSLSGAYRTDEKLFF; cdr3_nt: TGTGCCAGCAGTTTATCAGGGGCATACCGGACCGATGAAAAACTGTTTTTT
d_call: .; v_call: TRBV19; j_call: TRBJ2-7; cdr3_length: 14; clone_size: once; cdr3_aa: CASSVGIASYEQYF; cdr3_nt: TGTGCCAGTAGCGTGGGGATTGCGAGCTACGAGCAGTACTTC
d_call: .; v_call: TRBV9; j_call: TRBJ2-3; cdr3_length: 14; clone_size: once; cdr3_aa: CASSVVGFGDTQYF; cdr3_nt: TGTGCCAGCAGCGTAGTAGGATTTGGAGATACGCAGTATTTT
d_call: .; v_call: TRBV30; j_call: TRBJ2-1; cdr3_length: 14; clone_size: .; cdr3_aa: CAWSVRWVGSEQFF; cdr3_nt: TGTGCCTGGAGTGTACGCTGGGTGGGTAGTGAGCAGTTCTTC
d_call: TRBD1; v_call: TRBV5-1; j_call: TRBJ2-7; cdr3_length: 15; clone_size: .; cdr3_aa: CASNDLTGDSYEQYF; cdr3_nt: TGCGCCAGCAACGATCTCACAGGGGATTCCTACGAGCAGTACTTC
d_call: .; v_call: TRBV19; j_call: TRBJ2-1; cdr3_length: 15; clone_size: once; cdr3_aa: CASSIDTISYNEQFF; cdr3_nt: TGTGCCAGTAGTATCGACACCATCTCCTACAATGAGCAGTTCTTC
d_call: .; v_call: TRBV5-6; j_call: TRBJ2-1; cdr3_length: 15; clone_size: .; cdr3_aa: CASSLAPGSYNEQFF; cdr3_nt: TGTGCCAGCAGCTTGGCCCCCGGCTCCTACAATGAGCAGTTCTTC
d_call: TRBD1; v_call: TRBV25-1; j_call: TRBJ2-2; cdr3_length: 16; clone_size: .; cdr3_aa: CASSVPDRAGTGELFF; cdr3_nt: TGTGCCAGCAGTGTGCCGGACAGGGCCGGCACCGGGGAGCTGTTTTTT
d_call: .; v_call: TRBV11-2; j_call: TRBJ1-2; cdr3_length: 15; clone_size: .; cdr3_aa: CASIHMATGDYGYTF; cdr3_nt: TGTGCCAGCATCCACATGGCGACGGGCGACTATGGCTACACCTTC